This T cell receptor (beta chain) is drawn from a study of molecular identifiers for immune sequencing clone quantification. Germline CDR1 reads LNHDA; CDR2 reads SQIVND (reference sequence). The CDR3 covers 15 residues. The V gene lost 5 bases and the J gene lost 3 bases, with 17 bases spanning the gap. Sorting recovered naive CD8 T cells on a CD8+CD4-CCR7+CD45RA+ profile. A single record per CDR3 protein comes from TCRdb applying MiXCR to the PCR reads. The table includes approximately 550,000 distinct CDR3 sequences, around a fifth detected once. The chain combines TRBV19 with TRBJ2-7, with a tentative D call TRBD2 (5 bases). The sequence derives from a human donor in good health. Some libraries in this study had Jurkat cell RNA spiked in. The sequenced sample consisted of naive CD8+ T cells from blood, with Jurkat cell RNA spiked in. Subset described: FACS-sorted CD8+CD4-CCR7+CD45RA+ naive T cells. The CDR3, as DNA: TGTGCCAGTAGTGGAGGAGCTGCGAGGAGCTACGAGCAGTACTTC. As protein: CASSGGAARSYEQYF.